The text below deals with one T cell receptor beta chain. Its antigen is not yet known. Base qualities are not recorded, but no much larger clone differs from it by a single base. The sample belongs to a study of OX40 agonist ivuxolimab in advanced cancers. For the study in its entirety: Ivuxolimab, which targeted the costimulatory receptor OX40 (CD134), was an agonistic, fully human IgG2 monoclonal antibody. Intravenous ivuxolimab was administered to patients every 2 weeks at six dose levels: 0.01, 0.1, 0.3, 1.5, 3 and 10 mg/kg. Among the approximately 54 dose-escalation patients, about 19 had hepatocellular carcinoma, roughly 15 melanoma, 9 renal cell carcinoma and 9 head and neck cancer. In the dose-escalation cohort, 65% to 85% of patients were male, and the mean age was 60 years with a range of about 20 to 80. Prior anti-PD-1, anti-PD-L1 or anti-CTLA-4 therapy was permitted, and checkpoint inhibitors had been received by less than 45% of dose-escalation patients. Partial responses were achieved by three dose-escalation patients, of whom one had hepatocellular carcinoma and two had cutaneous melanoma. The point of sequencing TCRbeta in the periphery was to test whether ivuxolimab changed TCR sequence diversity and drove clonal T-cell expansion. The paper reports the monotherapy dose-escalation portion (N = 52 patients) of the phase I ivuxolimab trial.

General study outcomes and caveats: Low levels of normalized T-cell clonal expansion were also seen in some patients who did not respond. After ivuxolimab, CD8+ T cells had more expanded clones than CD4+ T cells on average. Antigen specificity was not determined for the clonally expanded peripheral T cells. Clonal expansion of both CD4+ and CD8+ blood T cells was observed from baseline to week 6 at doses 0.1 to 3.0 mg/kg. In partial responders in the 0.1-3.0 mg/kg groups, normalized peripheral clonal expansion was found to be among the lowest, especially among CD8+ T cells.

Between the V and J ends, shortened by 7 bases and 3 bases respectively, the junction contains 18 bases. Including the terminal cysteine and phenylalanine, the CDR3 comprises 15 residues. CDR3 DNA only is kept here, 45 bases in frame from base 1. The germline V gene encodes CDR1 WNHNN and CDR2 SYGVQD (reference sequence). The trial excluded patients who had a history of autoimmune disease or who were on systemic immunosuppression. Peripheral blood for TCR sequencing was collected from all dose cohorts at baseline, on cycle 4 day 1, and on cycle 7 day 1. The samples were taken from a phase I, first-in-human, multicenter, open-label dose-escalation trial of ivuxolimab. Adults with locally advanced or metastatic head and neck squamous cell, hepatocellular, melanoma or renal cell carcinoma were enrolled in the trial. CD4+ and CD8+ T cells were sorted separately from peripheral blood before TCR sequencing.

For sequencing of the TCRbeta CDR3 region, genomic DNA was extracted from the sorted cells. TCRbeta CDR3 regions were sequenced using the immunoSEQ Assay. TCRdb holds this immuneACCESS table with in-frame rearrangements only. Some clones are missing; in checked studies, unresolved V genes explain under half, and the rest has no known cause. For this sample the table gives 50,000 or so clones, of which approximately 85% were detected only once. Of the sample, approximately 4.7% falls within the top ten clones. The sequence links TRBV10-1 to TRBJ2-5; a weak D assignment points to TRBD1 (6 bases agree). The sequence derives from an adult with an advanced solid tumor such as melanoma, head and neck, liver or kidney cancer. Sequencing used CD4+ or CD8+ T cells sorted from blood, obtained in a trial of the OX40 agonist ivuxolimab. The CDR3 corresponds to CASKELENREETQYF. The DNA sequence is as follows: TGCGCCAGCAAGGAGTTAGAAAACAGGGAAGAGACCCAGTACTTC.